Listed below are T cell receptor beta chains from one sample, sequenced in a study of T-cell reconstitution after alpha-beta-depleted transplantation in children. TCRdb processed the PCR reads anew with MiXCR; each CDR3 protein has one entry. The sample lists approximately 200,000 distinct CDR3 sequences, approximately 14% occurring once. The specimen comprised PBMCs from the stem cell graft donor, sampled from the stem cell graft. All receptors come from a human donor who donated a stem cell graft to a child with acute lymphoblastic leukemia. CDR3s include the opening cysteine and the closing phenylalanine or tryptophan. Fields, in order: D gene, V gene, J gene, clone size, CDR3 protein, CDR3 DNA. D genes are given only for firm matches. Size values are once, few and many counts, or a class for expanded clones, and some rows have none.

D: .; V: TRBV15; J: TRBJ2-7; size: many; CDR3: CATSEQGHEQYF; DNA: TGTGCCACCAGCGAACAGGGTCACGAGCAGTACTTC
D: .; V: TRBV7-2; J: TRBJ2-2; size: many; CDR3: CASSLVGGVIGELFF; DNA: TGTGCCAGCAGCTTAGTTGGCGGAGTAATCGGGGAGCTGTTTTTT
D: .; V: TRBV27; J: TRBJ2-4; size: many; CDR3: CASSYTGNKNIQYF; DNA: TGTGCCAGCAGTTATACCGGGAACAAAAACATTCAGTACTTC
D: .; V: TRBV29-1; J: TRBJ2-7; size: .; CDR3: CSVGRLDSTLFYEQYF; DNA: TGCAGCGTTGGCCGTCTTGACAGTACCCTGTTCTACGAGCAGTACTTC
D: .; V: TRBV27; J: TRBJ2-1; size: few; CDR3: CASSLSLSEQFF; DNA: TGTGCCAGCAGTTTATCGTTGTCTGAGCAGTTCTTC
D: TRBD1; V: TRBV5-1; J: TRBJ2-7; size: .; CDR3: CASSPFADRAYEQYF; DNA: TGCGCCAGCAGCCCATTCGCGGACAGGGCCTACGAGCAGTACTTC
D: .; V: TRBV7-8; J: TRBJ2-4; size: once; CDR3: CASSPTMDIQYF; DNA: TGTGCCAGCAGCCCCACGATGGACATTCAGTACTTC
D: TRBD1; V: TRBV3-1; J: TRBJ2-7; size: .; CDR3: CASSPMDRDEQYF; DNA: TGTGCCAGCAGCCCTATGGACAGGGACGAGCAGTACTTC
D: .; V: TRBV11-2; J: TRBJ2-1; size: .; CDR3: CASSSQYGGSTGSNEQFF; DNA: TGTGCCAGCAGCTCACAATACGGAGGGTCCACGGGGAGCAATGAGCAGTTCTTC
D: .; V: TRBV19; J: TRBJ2-3; size: few; CDR3: CASSIPSTDTQYF; DNA: TGTGCCAGTAGTATACCTAGCACAGATACGCAGTATTTT
D: .; V: TRBV5-1; J: TRBJ2-3; size: many; CDR3: CASSLVLALKSTDTQYF; DNA: TGCGCCAGCAGCTTGGTTTTGGCGTTGAAGAGCACAGATACGCAGTATTTT
D: TRBD1; V: TRBV4-1; J: TRBJ2-2; size: many; CDR3: CASSPPPGTGGFNTGELFF; DNA: TGCGCCAGCAGCCCCCCCCCCGGGACAGGGGGCTTTAACACCGGGGAGCTGTTTTTT
D: .; V: TRBV20-1; J: TRBJ1-6; size: many; CDR3: CSARDLAWGTNHF; DNA: TGCAGTGCTAGAGATTTGGCTTGGGGGACGAACCACTTT
D: .; V: TRBV25-1; J: TRBJ2-7; size: .; CDR3: CASSTKGFETSYEQYF; DNA: TGTGCCAGCAGTACGAAGGGATTTGAGACTTCCTACGAGCAGTACTTC
D: .; V: TRBV5-4; J: TRBJ2-1; size: .; CDR3: CASSPTVRDEQFF; DNA: TGTGCCAGCAGCCCGACCGTCCGGGATGAGCAGTTCTTC
D: .; V: TRBV11-1; J: TRBJ1-1; size: many; CDR3: CASSPATGRGNTEAFF; DNA: TGTGCCAGCAGCCCGGCCACAGGGAGGGGGAACACTGAAGCTTTCTTT
D: TRBD1; V: TRBV20-1; J: TRBJ1-5; size: .; CDR3: CSASTGSNQPQHF; DNA: TGCAGTGCGTCGACAGGGAGCAATCAGCCCCAGCATTTT
D: TRBD1; V: TRBV7-6; J: TRBJ2-5; size: .; CDR3: CASSTQGQLQETQYF; DNA: TGTGCCAGCAGCACCCAGGGACAGCTTCAAGAGACCCAGTACTTC
D: TRBD1; V: TRBV5-5; J: TRBJ2-4; size: .; CDR3: CASSLRDRDKNIQYF; DNA: TGTGCCAGCAGCTTACGGGACAGGGACAAAAACATTCAGTACTTC
D: TRBD1; V: TRBV30; J: TRBJ2-1; size: .; CDR3: CAWSARDRGSYNEQFF; DNA: TGTGCCTGGAGTGCGCGGGACAGGGGTTCCTACAATGAGCAGTTCTTC
D: .; V: TRBV30; J: TRBJ2-2; size: .; CDR3: CAWRTVATGELFF; DNA: TGTGCCTGGAGGACCGTCGCTACCGGGGAGCTGTTTTTT
D: TRBD1; V: TRBV29-1; J: TRBJ2-5; size: many; CDR3: CSGDRGEETQYF; DNA: TGCAGCGGAGACAGGGGGGAAGAGACCCAGTACTTC
D: TRBD2; V: TRBV12-3/TRBV12-4; J: TRBJ2-5; size: many; CDR3: CASSPLAGGPGQETQYF; DNA: TGTGCCAGCAGTCCATTAGCGGGAGGGCCGGGTCAAGAGACCCAGTACTTC
D: .; V: TRBV6-1; J: TRBJ2-5; size: many; CDR3: CASSPAGSQETQYF; DNA: TGTGCCAGCAGTCCCGCAGGGTCCCAAGAGACCCAGTACTTC
D: .; V: TRBV6-2/TRBV6-3; J: TRBJ2-1; size: many; CDR3: CASSRNRDVYNNEQFF; DNA: TGTGCCAGCAGTAGAAACCGGGACGTCTACAACAATGAGCAGTTCTTC
D: TRBD2; V: TRBV11-2; J: TRBJ2-7; size: many; CDR3: CASSGGLAGGSGEQYF; DNA: TGTGCCAGCAGCGGGGGACTAGCGGGAGGAAGCGGCGAGCAGTACTTC